The T cell receptor (beta chain) described here comes from a study of T cells in Graves' hyperthyroidism and ophthalmopathy. This clonotype was counted only a few times. Per the germline V gene, CDR1 is LGHDT and CDR2 is YNNKEL (reference sequence). V trimming: 5 bases; J trimming: 1 base; junction bases outside the gene matches: 9. The CDR3 spans 17 residues. TCR beta CDR3 region amplification was performed from RNA transcripts. HTBI primers were used for first-round RT-PCR of the TCR CDR3. TCRdb analysed the multiplex PCR reads with MiXCR anew, one entry per CDR3 protein. Of under 550,000 distinct CDR3 sequences listed, roughly 15% are singletons. In patients aged 18 to 65, hyperthyroidism was newly diagnosed, with duration under 2 months. Uncontrolled infection, other autoimmune disease, pregnancy or lactation excluded patients.

Material for sequencing was blood. This sequence was found in a woman younger than 35 with Graves' hyperthyroidism. The genes are TRBV3-1 and TRBJ2-2; 8 nucleotides match TRBD1. The CDR3 bases are TGTGCCAGCAGCGGGGGACAGGTCTCGGTGAACACCGGGGAGCTGTTTTTT. It codes for CASSGGQVSVNTGELFF.